This entry concerns a single T cell receptor beta chain. Antigen unknown. At one of its ends the junction is not consistent with the germline gene, which may arise from a read error. Semi-nested PCR with Nested Universal Primer A followed constant-region reverse priming of full-length variable regions. A single record per CDR3 protein comes from TCRdb applying MiXCR to the 5' RACE reads. This sample has about 40,000 distinct CDR3 sequences, with approximately 17% found just once. Findings of the study overall: The larger cohort examined one V-J beta rearrangement, not whole repertoires.

The CDR3 has 13 residues. The germline V gene encodes CDR1 SQVTM and CDR2 ANQGSEA. Naive CD4+ cells had CD25+ Tregs removed. The chain recombines TRBV29-1 with TRBJ2-3; a weak D match, TRBD1 (5 bases). Sequencing input: naive CD4+ T cells sorted from a lymph node. Sample subset: naive CD4+ T cells, CD4+CD45RA+CD25-. This receptor was identified in a female donor with breast cancer. CDR3 sequence reads: CSVASDSTDAQYF. The CDR3 DNA sequence: TGCAGCGTTGCTAGTGACAGCACAGATGCGCAGTATTTT.